This T cell receptor (beta chain) comes out of a study of cytotoxic CD8 clonotypes in ibrutinib-treated CLL. Sequencing used immunoSEQ multiplex PCR; TCRdb keeps in-frame clones, though not all of them. This sample yields around 16,000 clones, of which about 70% are seen a single time; 15% to 20% belongs to the top ten. Broader study findings: Treatment left the uncommon public clonotypes either contracted or stable in frequency.

V lost 7 bases to trimming and J lost 0 bases, with 7 bases between them. The CDR3 is 14 amino acids. For this clone: The antigen is not known.

Cryopreserved PBMCs were the source of around 2 micrograms of genomic DNA, which went to TCR beta libraries. The sample here was PBMCs, taken before ibrutinib treatment. This rearrangement joins TRBV23-1 to TRBJ1-6; D is ambiguous. TRBV23-1 is noted as an ORF with a role that remains uncertain. This receptor was taken from a human donor with chronic lymphocytic leukemia. Written as DNA, the CDR3 is TGCGCCAGCATATTGAGCTCCTATAATTCACCCCTCCACTTT. Translating gives CASILSSYNSPLHF.